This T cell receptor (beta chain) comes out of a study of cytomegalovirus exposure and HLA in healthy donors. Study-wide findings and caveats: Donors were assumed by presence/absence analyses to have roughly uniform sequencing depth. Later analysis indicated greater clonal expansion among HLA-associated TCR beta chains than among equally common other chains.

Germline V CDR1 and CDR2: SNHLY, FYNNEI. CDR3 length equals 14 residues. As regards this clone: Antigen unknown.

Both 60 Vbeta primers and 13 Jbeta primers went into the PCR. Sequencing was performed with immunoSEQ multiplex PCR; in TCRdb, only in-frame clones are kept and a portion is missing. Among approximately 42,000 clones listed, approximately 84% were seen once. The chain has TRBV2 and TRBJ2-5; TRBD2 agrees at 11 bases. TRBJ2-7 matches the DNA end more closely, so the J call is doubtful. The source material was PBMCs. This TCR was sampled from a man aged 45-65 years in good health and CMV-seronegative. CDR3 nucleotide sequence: TGTGCCAGCAGGGAGACTAGCGGGACCTACGAGCAGTACTTC. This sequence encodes CASRETSGTYEQYF.